The entry below gives a single TCR beta chain sequence along with its context. The data were obtained in a study of blood T cell repertoires in COVID-19. Overall study: Sites in the United States, Italy and Spain provided acute and convalescent COVID-19 samples. From T cells, B-cell-depleted T cells, or PBMCs came the material, which was cDNA or gDNA.

The germline V gene encodes CDR1 LNHDA and CDR2 SQIVND (reference sequence). Deletions cut 11 bases from V and 7 bases from J, with 21 bases between. The CDR3 contains 14 residues. As processed by the authors: Reference gene primer amplification gave nucleated cell count estimates. Produced via immunoSEQ multiplex PCR; TCRdb's table is partial and in-frame only. The V and J calls and clone size were taken over from that table, and D and trimming were inferred from the DNA. The sample holds 150,000 to 200,000 clones, roughly 91% seen once. The receptor's source is a man between 18 and 29 years old with acute or convalescent COVID-19. Sequencing was performed on peripheral blood. The V and J genes are TRBV19 and TRBJ1-5; possible D gene TRBD1, 6 bases. The CDR3 nucleotides are TGTGCCGCATCCTCCCAAACAGGGAGCCAGCCCCAGCATTTT. This gives the protein CAASSQTGSQPQHF.